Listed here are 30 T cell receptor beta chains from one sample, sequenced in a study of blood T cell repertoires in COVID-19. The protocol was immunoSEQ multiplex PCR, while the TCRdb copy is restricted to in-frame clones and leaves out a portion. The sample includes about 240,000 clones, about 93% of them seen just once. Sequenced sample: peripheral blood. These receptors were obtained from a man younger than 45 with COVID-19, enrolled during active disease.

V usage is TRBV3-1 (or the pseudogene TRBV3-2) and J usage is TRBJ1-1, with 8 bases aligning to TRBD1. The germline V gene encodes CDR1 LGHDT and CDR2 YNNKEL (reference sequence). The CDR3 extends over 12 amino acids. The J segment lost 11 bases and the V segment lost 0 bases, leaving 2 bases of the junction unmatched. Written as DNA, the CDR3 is TGTGCCAGCAGCCAAGACGGACAGGGTGCTTTCTTT. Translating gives CASSQDGQGAFF.

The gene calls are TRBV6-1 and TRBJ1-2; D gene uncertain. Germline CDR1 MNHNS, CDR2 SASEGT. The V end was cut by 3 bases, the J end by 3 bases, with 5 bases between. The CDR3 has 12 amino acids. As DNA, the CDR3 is TGTGCCAGCAGTGAGTCTTACTATGGCTACACCTTC. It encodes CASSESYYGYTF.

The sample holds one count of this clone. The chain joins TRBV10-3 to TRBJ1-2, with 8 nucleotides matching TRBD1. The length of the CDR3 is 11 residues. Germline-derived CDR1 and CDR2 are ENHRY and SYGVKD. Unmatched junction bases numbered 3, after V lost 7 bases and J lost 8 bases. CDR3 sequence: CAITGGDGYTF. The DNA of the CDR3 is TGTGCCATCACAGGGGGCGACGGCTACACCTTC.

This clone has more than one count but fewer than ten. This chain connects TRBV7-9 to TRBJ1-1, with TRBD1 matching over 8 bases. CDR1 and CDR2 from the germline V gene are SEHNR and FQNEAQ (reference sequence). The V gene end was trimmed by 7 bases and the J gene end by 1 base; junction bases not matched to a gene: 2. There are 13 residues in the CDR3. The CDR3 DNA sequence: TGTGCCAGCATCGGGACAGGGAACACTGAAGCTTTCTTT. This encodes CASIGTGNTEAFF. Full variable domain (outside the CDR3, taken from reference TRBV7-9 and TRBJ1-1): DTGVSQNPRHKITKRGQNVTFRCDPISEHNRLYWYRQTLGQGPEFLTYFQNEAQLEKSRLLSDRFSAERPKGSFSTLEIQRTEQGDSAMYLCASIGTGNTEAFFGQGTRLTVV.

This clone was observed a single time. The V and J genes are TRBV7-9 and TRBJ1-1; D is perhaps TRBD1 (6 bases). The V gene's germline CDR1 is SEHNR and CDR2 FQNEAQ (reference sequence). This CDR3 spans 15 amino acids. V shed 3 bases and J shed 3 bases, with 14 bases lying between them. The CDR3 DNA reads TGTGCCAGCAGCTTCGGGACAACATTTGACACTGAAGCTTTCTTT. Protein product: CASSFGTTFDTEAFF.

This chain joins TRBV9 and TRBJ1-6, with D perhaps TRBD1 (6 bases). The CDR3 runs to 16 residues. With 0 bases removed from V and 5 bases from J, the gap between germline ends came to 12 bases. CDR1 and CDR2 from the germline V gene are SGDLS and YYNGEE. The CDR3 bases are TGTGCCAGCAGCGTAGGGGACACTGGGGATAATTCACCCCTCCACTTT. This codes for CASSVGDTGDNSPLHF.

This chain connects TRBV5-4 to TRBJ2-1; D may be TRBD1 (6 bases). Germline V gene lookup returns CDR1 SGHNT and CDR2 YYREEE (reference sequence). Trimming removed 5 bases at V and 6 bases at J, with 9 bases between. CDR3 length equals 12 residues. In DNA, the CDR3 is TGTGCCAGCAGTCTACAGGGCAATGAGCAGTTCTTC. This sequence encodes CASSLQGNEQFF.

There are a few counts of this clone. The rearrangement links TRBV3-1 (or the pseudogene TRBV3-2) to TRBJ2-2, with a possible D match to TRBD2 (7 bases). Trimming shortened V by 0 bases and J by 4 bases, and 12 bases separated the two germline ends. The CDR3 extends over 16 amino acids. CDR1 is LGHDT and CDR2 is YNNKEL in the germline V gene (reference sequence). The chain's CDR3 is CASSQDSRGRTGELFF. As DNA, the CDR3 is TGTGCCAGCAGCCAAGACTCGCGGGGGCGCACCGGGGAGCTGTTTTTT.

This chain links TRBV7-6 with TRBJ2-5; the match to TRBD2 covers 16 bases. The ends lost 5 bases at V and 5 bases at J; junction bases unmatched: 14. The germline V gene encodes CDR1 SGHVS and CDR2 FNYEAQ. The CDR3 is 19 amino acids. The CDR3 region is CASSPRPGTSGGVVETQYF. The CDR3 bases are TGTGCCAGCAGCCCCAGACCTGGGACTAGCGGGGGGGTGGTGGAGACCCAGTACTTC.

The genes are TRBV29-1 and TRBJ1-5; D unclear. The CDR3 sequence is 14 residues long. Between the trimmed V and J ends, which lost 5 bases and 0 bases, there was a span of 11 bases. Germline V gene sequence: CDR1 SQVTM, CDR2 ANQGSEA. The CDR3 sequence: CSVTTDNSNQPQHF. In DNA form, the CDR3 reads TGCAGCGTTACGACTGATAATAGCAATCAGCCCCAGCATTTT.

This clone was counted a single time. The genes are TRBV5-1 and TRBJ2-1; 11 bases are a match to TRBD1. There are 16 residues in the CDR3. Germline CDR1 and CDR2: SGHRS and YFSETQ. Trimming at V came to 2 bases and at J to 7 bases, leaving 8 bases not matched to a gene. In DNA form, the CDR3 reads TGCGCCAGCAGCTTTGGGGGACAGGGGGAGAGGAATGAGCAGTTCTTC. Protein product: CASSFGGQGERNEQFF.

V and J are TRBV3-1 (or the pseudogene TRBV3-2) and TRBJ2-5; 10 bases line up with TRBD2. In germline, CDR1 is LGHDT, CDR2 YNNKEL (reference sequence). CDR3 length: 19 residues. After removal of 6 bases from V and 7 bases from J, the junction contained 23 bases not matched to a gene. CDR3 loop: CASRSVSSRTSGSSRTQYF. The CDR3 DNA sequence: TGTGCCAGCAGAAGCGTTTCTTCGCGGACTAGCGGTTCTAGTCGGACCCAGTACTTC.

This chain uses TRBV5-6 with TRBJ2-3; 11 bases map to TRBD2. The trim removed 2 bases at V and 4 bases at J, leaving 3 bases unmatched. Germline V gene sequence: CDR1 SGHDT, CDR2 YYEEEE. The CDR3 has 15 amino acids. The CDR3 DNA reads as TGTGCCAGCAGCTTTAGCGGGGGGGTGTCAGATACGCAGTATTTT. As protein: CASSFSGGVSDTQYF.

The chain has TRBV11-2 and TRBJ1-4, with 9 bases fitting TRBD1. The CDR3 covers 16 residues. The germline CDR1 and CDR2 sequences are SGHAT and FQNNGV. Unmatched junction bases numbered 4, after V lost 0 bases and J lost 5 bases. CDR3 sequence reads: CASSLDLGQGNEKLFF. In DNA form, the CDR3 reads TGTGCCAGCAGCTTAGATTTAGGACAGGGGAATGAAAAACTGTTTTTT.

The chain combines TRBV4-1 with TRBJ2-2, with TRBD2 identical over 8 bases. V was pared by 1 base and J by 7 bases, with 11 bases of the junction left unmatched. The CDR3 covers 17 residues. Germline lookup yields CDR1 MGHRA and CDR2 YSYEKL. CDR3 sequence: CASSQVREGTRIGELFF. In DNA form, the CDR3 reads TGCGCCAGCAGCCAAGTACGGGAGGGGACTAGGATCGGGGAGCTGTTTTTT.

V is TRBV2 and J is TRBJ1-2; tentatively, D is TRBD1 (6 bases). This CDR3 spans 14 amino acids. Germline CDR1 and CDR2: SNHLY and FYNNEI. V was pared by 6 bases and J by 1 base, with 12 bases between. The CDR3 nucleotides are TGTGCCAGCAGGGACAGCAGAAATAACTATGGCTACACCTTC. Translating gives CASRDSRNNYGYTF.

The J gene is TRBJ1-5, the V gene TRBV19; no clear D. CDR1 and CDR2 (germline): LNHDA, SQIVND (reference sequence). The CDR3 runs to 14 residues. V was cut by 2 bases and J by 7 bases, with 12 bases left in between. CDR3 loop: CASSILARAQPQHF. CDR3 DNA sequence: TGTGCCAGTAGTATACTGGCGAGGGCACAGCCCCAGCATTTT.

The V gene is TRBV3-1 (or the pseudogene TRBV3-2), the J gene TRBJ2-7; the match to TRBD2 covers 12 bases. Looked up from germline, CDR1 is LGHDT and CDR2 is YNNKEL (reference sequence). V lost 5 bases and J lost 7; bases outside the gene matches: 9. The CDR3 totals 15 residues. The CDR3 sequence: CASSTRLAGAGEQYF. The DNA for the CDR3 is TGTGCCAGCAGCACCCGACTAGCGGGGGCGGGGGAGCAGTACTTC.

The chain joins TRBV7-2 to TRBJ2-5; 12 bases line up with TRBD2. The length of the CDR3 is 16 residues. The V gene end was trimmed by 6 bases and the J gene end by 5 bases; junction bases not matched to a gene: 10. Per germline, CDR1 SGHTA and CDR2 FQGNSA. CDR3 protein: CASSRASGGAGETQYF. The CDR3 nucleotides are TGTGCCAGCAGTAGGGCTAGCGGGGGGGCCGGGGAGACCCAGTACTTC.

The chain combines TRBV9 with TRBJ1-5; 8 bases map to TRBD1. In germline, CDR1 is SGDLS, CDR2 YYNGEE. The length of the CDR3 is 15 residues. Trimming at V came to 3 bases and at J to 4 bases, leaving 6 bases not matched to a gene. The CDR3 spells CASSGGTGWNQPQHF. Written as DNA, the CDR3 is TGTGCCAGCAGCGGGGGGACAGGTTGGAATCAGCCCCAGCATTTT.

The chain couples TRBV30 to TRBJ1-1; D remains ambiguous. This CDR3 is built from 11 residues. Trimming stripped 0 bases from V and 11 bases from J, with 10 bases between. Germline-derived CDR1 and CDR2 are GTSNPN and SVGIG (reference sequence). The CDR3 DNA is TGTGCCTGGAGTGTTCGGGAATTGGCTTTCTTT. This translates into CAWSVRELAFF.

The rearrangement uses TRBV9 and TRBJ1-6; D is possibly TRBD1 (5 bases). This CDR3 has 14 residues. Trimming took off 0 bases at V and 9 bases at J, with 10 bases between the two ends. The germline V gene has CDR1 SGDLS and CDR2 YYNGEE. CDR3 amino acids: CASSVAGRGSPLHF. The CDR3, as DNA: TGTGCCAGCAGCGTAGCCGGTAGGGGTTCACCCCTCCACTTT.

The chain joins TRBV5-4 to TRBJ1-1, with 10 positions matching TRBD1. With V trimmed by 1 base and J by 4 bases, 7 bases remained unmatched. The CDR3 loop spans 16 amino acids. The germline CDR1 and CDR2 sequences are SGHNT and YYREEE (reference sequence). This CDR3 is CASSLLTGGSGTEAFF. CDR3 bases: TGTGCCAGCAGCTTGTTGACAGGGGGCTCAGGCACTGAAGCTTTCTTT.

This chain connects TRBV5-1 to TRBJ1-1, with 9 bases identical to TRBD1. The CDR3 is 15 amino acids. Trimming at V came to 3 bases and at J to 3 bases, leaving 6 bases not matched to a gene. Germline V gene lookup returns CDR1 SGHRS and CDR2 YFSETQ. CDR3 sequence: CASSSKQGAHTEAFF. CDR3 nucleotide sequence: TGCGCCAGCAGCTCGAAACAGGGGGCTCACACTGAAGCTTTCTTT.

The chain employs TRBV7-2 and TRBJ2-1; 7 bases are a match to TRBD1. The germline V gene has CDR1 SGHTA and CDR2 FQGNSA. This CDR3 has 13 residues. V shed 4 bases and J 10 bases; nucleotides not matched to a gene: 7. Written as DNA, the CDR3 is TGTGCCAGCAGCTCGGACAGGATTGGGGAGCAGTTCTTC. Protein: CASSSDRIGEQFF.

The CDR3 DNA reads as TGTGCCAGCAGTTACCTTGAGGAGGTCTATGGCTACACCTTC. Its translation is CASSYLEEVYGYTF. The chain combines TRBV6-2 or TRBV6-3 with TRBJ1-2; unclear D gene. V lost 2 bases and J 4 bases, leaving 11 bases between the germline ends. This CDR3 region has 14 residues. The germline V gene has CDR1 MNHEY and CDR2 SVGEGT.

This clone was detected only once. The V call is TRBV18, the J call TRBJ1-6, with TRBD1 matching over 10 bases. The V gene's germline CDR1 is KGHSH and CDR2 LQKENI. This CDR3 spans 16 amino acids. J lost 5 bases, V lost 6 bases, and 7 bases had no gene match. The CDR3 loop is CASSFQGQGNNSPLHF. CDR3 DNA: TGTGCCAGCTCTTTTCAGGGACAGGGGAATAATTCACCCCTCCACTTT.

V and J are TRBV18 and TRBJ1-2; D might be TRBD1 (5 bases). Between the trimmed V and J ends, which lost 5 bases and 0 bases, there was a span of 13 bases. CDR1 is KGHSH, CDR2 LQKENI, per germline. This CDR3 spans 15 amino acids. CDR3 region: CASSEVQTANYGYTF. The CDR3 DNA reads TGTGCCAGCTCAGAGGTACAGACAGCTAACTATGGCTACACCTTC.

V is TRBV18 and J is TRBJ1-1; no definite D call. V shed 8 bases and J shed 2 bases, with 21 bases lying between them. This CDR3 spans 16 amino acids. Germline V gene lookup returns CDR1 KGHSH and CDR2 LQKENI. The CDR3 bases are TGTGCCAGCCAAAGCGAAAATTCCCTATTTAACACTGAAGCTTTCTTT. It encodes CASQSENSLFNTEAFF.

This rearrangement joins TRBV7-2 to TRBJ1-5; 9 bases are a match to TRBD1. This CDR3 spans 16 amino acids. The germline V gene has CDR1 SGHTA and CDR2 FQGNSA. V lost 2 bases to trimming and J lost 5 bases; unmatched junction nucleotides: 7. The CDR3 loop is CASSLTGTGLDQPQHF. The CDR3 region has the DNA TGTGCCAGCAGCTTAACCGGGACAGGGCTTGATCAGCCCCAGCATTTT.